This T cell receptor (beta chain) was recovered during a study of circulating and synovial CD4+ cells in juvenile arthritis. Broader study findings: These blood cells shared more CDR3 sequences with synovium than bulk blood. Overlap with synovium rose as more T cells were sequenced. Bulk blood CD4 samples held at least an order of magnitude more or fewer genomes than CPL. Vbeta family usage analysis did not detect the pathogenic-like versus bulk difference.

A single count supports this clone. What it recognizes is unknown. Clones were read by immunoSEQ multiplex PCR, and TCRdb kept only the in-frame ones, dropping some. The table has about 16,000 clones, 91% seen once; the top ten hold 0.73%. This CDR3 contains 12 residues. Trimming pared 6 bases from V and 3 bases from J, leaving 6 bases between. Germline assignment: CDR1 KGHSH and CDR2 LQKENI. The sequence derives from a human donor with juvenile idiopathic arthritis. The rearrangement joins TRBV18 to TRBJ1-5; no firm D call. The specimen was CD4+ T cells from blood. CDR3 protein: CASSPTNQPQHF. The CDR3 DNA sequence: TGTGCCAGCTCCCCTACCAATCAGCCCCAGCATTTT.